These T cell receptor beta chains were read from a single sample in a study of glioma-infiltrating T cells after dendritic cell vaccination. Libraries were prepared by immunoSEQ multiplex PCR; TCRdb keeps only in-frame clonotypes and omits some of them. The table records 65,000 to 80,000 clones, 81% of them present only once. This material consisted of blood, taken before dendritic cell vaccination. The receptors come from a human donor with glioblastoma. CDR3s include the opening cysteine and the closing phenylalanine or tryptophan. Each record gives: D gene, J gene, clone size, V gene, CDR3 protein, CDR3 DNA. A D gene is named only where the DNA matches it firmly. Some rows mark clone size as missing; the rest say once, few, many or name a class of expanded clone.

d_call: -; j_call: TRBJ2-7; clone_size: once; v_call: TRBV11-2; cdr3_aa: CASSYFTGLASSYEQYF; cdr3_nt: TGTGCCAGCAGCTATTTTACGGGACTCGCGAGCTCCTACGAGCAGTACTTC
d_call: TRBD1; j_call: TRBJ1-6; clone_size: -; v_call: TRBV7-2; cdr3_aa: CASSFTAGGSPLHF; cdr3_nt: TGTGCCAGCAGCTTTACGGCAGGGGGTTCACCCCTCCACTTT
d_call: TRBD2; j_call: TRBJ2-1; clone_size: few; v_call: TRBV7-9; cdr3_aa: CASSSNGGAASNEQFF; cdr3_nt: TGTGCCAGCAGCTCAAACGGGGGGGCGGCTTCCAATGAGCAGTTCTTC
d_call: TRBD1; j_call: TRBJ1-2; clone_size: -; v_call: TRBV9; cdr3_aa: CASSEGTGDFNYGYTF; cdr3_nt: TGTGCCAGCAGCGAGGGGACAGGGGACTTTAACTATGGCTACACCTTC
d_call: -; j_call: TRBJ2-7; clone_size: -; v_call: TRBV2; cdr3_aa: CASDPSRGEQYF; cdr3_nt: TGTGCCAGCGATCCGTCAAGGGGCGAGCAGTACTTC
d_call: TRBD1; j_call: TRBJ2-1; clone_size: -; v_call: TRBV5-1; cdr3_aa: CASSLSQGAYNEQFF; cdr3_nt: TGCGCCAGCAGCTTGAGCCAGGGGGCCTACAATGAGCAGTTCTTC
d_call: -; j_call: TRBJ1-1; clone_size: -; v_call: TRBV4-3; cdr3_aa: CASSQAPAGQNTEAFF; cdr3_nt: TGCGCCAGCAGCCAAGCGCCTGCAGGTCAGAACACTGAGGCTTTCTTT
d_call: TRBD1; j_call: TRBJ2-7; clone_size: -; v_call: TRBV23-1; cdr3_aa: CASSRKRGREQYF; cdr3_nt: TGCGCCAGCAGTCGGAAAAGGGGGCGGGAGCAGTACTTC
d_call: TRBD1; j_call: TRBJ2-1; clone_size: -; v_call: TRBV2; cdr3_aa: CASSEGVQGITNEQFF; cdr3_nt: TGTGCCAGCAGTGAAGGGGTACAGGGGATCACCAATGAGCAGTTCTTC
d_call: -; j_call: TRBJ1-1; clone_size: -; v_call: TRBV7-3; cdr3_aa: CASSSGVYTEAFF; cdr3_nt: TGTGCCAGCAGCTCCGGGGTTTACACTGAAGCTTTCTTT
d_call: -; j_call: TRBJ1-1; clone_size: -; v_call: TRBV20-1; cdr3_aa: CSAYRVTEAFF; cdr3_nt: TGCAGTGCTTACAGGGTAACTGAAGCTTTCTTT
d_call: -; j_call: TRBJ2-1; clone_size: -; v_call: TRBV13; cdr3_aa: CASSSDTYNEQFF; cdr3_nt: TGTGCCAGCAGCTCCGACACTTACAATGAGCAGTTCTTC
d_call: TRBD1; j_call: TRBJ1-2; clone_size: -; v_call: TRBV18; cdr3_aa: CASSPVETGGNYGYTF; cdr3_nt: TGTGCCAGCTCACCAGTAGAGACAGGGGGCAACTATGGCTACACCTTC
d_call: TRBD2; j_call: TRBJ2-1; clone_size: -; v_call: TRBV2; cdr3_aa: CASSGTSGGEQFF; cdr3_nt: TGTGCCAGCAGTGGGACTAGCGGAGGTGAGCAGTTCTTC
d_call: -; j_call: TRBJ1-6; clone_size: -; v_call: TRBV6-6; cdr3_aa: CASSYVDSGSPLHF; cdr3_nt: TGTGCCAGCAGTTATGTGGACTCAGGTTCACCCCTCCACTTT
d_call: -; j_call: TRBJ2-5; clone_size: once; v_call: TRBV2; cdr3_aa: CTSCRDSQETQYF; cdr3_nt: TGTACCAGCTGCCGGGACTCACAAGAGACCCAGTACTTC
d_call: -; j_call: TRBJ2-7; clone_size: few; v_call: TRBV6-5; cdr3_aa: CASSYSFSSYEQYF; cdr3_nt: TGTGCCAGCAGTTACTCGTTTAGCTCCTACGAGCAGTACTTC
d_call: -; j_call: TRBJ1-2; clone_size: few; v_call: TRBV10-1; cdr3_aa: CASSGSLGF; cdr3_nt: TGCGCCAGTTCGGGATCCCTAGGCTTC
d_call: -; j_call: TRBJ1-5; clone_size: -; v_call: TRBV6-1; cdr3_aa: CASSEALQNQPQHF; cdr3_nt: TGTGCCAGCAGTGAAGCGCTGCAGAATCAGCCCCAGCATTTT
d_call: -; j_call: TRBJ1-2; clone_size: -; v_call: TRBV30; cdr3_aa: CACGGQKGGYGYTF; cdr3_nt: TGTGCCTGCGGTGGACAGAAAGGGGGCTATGGCTACACCTTC
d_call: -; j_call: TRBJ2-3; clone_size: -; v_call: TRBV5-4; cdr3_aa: CASRLGRDTQYF; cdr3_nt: TGTGCCAGCAGGCTGGGCAGAGATACGCAGTATTTT
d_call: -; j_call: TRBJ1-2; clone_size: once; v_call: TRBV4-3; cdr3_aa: CASSQDPGQTYGYTF; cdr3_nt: TGCGCCAGCAGCCAAGATCCCGGACAGACCTATGGCTACACCTTC